The 8 T cell receptor beta chains listed next were all sequenced from one sample in a study of cytomegalovirus exposure and HLA in healthy donors. Both 60 Vbeta primers and 13 Jbeta primers went into the PCR. The repertoire was sequenced with immunoSEQ multiplex PCR; TCRdb's copy has only in-frame clones and lacks some. The sample includes tens of thousands of clones, roughly 74% seen only once; the top ten take 2% to 2.5%. The sample consisted of PBMCs. The receptors were gathered from a man in his forties in good health and CMV-seronegative.

The chain is built from TRBV4-2 and TRBJ1-1, with TRBD1 identical over 7 bases. Germline trimming cut 1 base from V and 3 bases from J; bases unmatched to any gene: 5. The CDR3 has 15 amino acids. Germline lookup yields CDR1 LGHNA and CDR2 YNFKEQ. CDR3 sequence reads: CASSQVGRGDTEAFF. Here the CDR3 DNA reads TGTGCCAGCAGCCAAGTGGGCAGGGGGGACACTGAAGCTTTCTTT.

V is TRBV5-1 and J is TRBJ1-1, with a tentative D call TRBD1 (6 bases). The V gene lost 0 bases and the J gene lost 0 bases, with 15 bases spanning the gap. Germline-derived CDR1 and CDR2 are SGHRS and YFSETQ. The CDR3 sequence is 17 residues long. The CDR3 loop reads CASSLAARHRVNTEAFF. CDR3 bases: TGCGCCAGCAGCTTGGCAGCGCGCCACAGGGTGAACACTGAAGCTTTCTTT.

This clone was seen more than once but under ten times. The chain recombines TRBV18 with TRBJ2-5; TRBD1 agrees at 7 bases. J was trimmed by 1 base and V by 6 bases; bases with no gene match: 5. There are 14 residues in the CDR3. The germline gives CDR1 KGHSH, CDR2 LQKENI. The CDR3 here is CASSPGQLQETQYF. The CDR3 DNA sequence: TGTGCCAGCTCGCCGGGACAGCTCCAAGAGACCCAGTACTTC. The whole variable domain, remainder taken from reference TRBV18 and TRBJ2-5, is NAGVMQNPRHLVRRRGQEARLRCSPMKGHSHVYWYRQLPEEGLKFMVYLQKENIIDESGMPKERFSAEFPKEGPSILRIQQVVRGDSAAYFCASSPGQLQETQYFGPGTRLLVL.

The CDR3 DNA reads as TGTGCCAGCAGTTACTCGAACAGGCCTTCCTACAATGAGCAGTTCTTC. Translated: CASSYSNRPSYNEQFF. The chain links TRBV6-5 to TRBJ2-1; a weak D match, TRBD1 (5 bases). Trimming removed 0 bases from V and 1 base from J, with 10 bases in between. In germline, CDR1 is MNHEY, CDR2 SVGAGI. This CDR3 is 16 amino acids long.

The V and J genes are TRBV27 and TRBJ1-1, with D unclear. CDR1 and CDR2 (germline): MNHEY, SMNVEV (reference sequence). This CDR3 is 15 amino acids long. Trimming left V 5 bases short and J 1 base short, with 14 bases between. CDR3 in DNA: TGTGCCAGCAGTCTAACTGGACTGTCGAACACTGAAGCTTTCTTT. This codes for CASSLTGLSNTEAFF.

This clone has just a few counts. The V gene is TRBV11-3, the J gene TRBJ2-2; D remains unclear. Germline CDR1 is SGHNT and CDR2 is YENEEA. V lost 7 bases to trimming and J lost 0 bases, with 12 bases between them. This CDR3 is 15 amino acids long. The CDR3 loop is CASTPGQTNTGELFF. For the CDR3, the DNA is TGTGCCAGCACCCCTGGCCAGACGAACACCGGGGAGCTGTTTTTT.

This chain connects TRBV4-2 to TRBJ1-4; no firm D call. This CDR3 region has 13 residues. Germline CDR1 reads LGHNA; CDR2 reads YNFKEQ. Trimming took 0 bases from V and 10 from J, leaving 9 bases between them. For the CDR3, the DNA is TGTGCCAGCAGCCAAGAAACGGGTAGAAAACTGTTTTTT. Its protein product is CASSQETGRKLFF.

This clone was counted between two and nine times. The genes are TRBV7-9 and TRBJ1-1, with 7 bases that match TRBD1. The CDR3 loop spans 12 amino acids. Trimming cost V 9 bases and J 6 bases; bases outside gene matches: 7. The germline CDR1 and CDR2 sequences are SEHNR and FQNEAQ (reference sequence). CDR3: CASNDRVPEAFF. In nucleotides, the CDR3 is TGTGCCAGTAACGACAGGGTACCTGAAGCTTTCTTT.